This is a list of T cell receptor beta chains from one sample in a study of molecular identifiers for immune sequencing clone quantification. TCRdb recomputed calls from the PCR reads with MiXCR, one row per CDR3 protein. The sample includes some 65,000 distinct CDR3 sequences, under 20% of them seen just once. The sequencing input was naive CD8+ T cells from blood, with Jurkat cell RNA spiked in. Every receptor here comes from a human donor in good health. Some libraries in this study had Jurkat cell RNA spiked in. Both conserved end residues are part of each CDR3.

CASSFGDSSTDTQYF	TRBV28	TRBJ2-3
CASSPLLNYGYTF	TRBV7-8	TRBJ1-2
CATSRDIQGRNEQFF	TRBV15	TRBJ2-1
CATSRDLPGEEQYF	TRBV15	TRBJ2-7
CASSGTSGSFTGELFF	TRBV19	TRBJ2-2
CASSPSGVALYQETQYF	TRBV7-9	TRBJ2-5
CASSTPGQGNEQYF	TRBV7-9	TRBJ2-7
CASRFTSWDGTYEQYF	TRBV27	TRBJ2-7
CASSFVLGGTGDGYTF	TRBV7-2	TRBJ1-2
CASGRDFTEAFF	TRBV10-2	TRBJ1-1
CASSLSGVATEAFF	TRBV12-3/TRBV12-4	TRBJ1-1
CASSISVTEAFF	TRBV19	TRBJ1-1
CASSPYHGTEAFF	TRBV4-2	TRBJ1-1
CASSYRQGEETQYF	TRBV7-9	TRBJ2-5
CASSYPEGGETQYF	TRBV6-2/TRBV6-3	TRBJ2-5
CASSRGPEQFF	TRBV12-3/TRBV12-4	TRBJ2-1
CATSRDRLLAGIGELFF	TRBV15	TRBJ2-2
CASSYRESSTYEQYF	TRBV2	TRBJ2-7
CASGRTGGRDTGELFF	TRBV7-9	TRBJ2-2
CASSAGTGANVLTF	TRBV7-9	TRBJ2-6
CASPAGGGELFF	TRBV7-9	TRBJ2-2
CASRPWTSGTDTQYF	TRBV28	TRBJ2-3
CASSFDSGTDTQYF	TRBV12-3/TRBV12-4	TRBJ2-3
CSVGSGYSYEQYF	TRBV29-1	TRBJ2-7
CAISESWGTSGSYEQFF	TRBV10-3	TRBJ2-1
CASSQERTVSYEQYF	TRBV4-1	TRBJ2-7
CASSQEMPRQGALEQYF	TRBV3-1	TRBJ2-7
CASSFEVYNEQFF	TRBV7-2	TRBJ2-1
CASSKPNTEAFF	TRBV19	TRBJ1-1
CASRPGEWGEETQYF	TRBV7-6	TRBJ2-5
CASSLRGIGGNTIYF	TRBV11-2	TRBJ1-3
CASSIGGGRDTQYF	TRBV19	TRBJ2-3
CASSLGAGDYEQYF	TRBV11-2	TRBJ2-7
CSATPRDRPYEQYF	TRBV20-1	TRBJ2-7
CSVVRDREEFGTQYF	TRBV29-1	TRBJ2-5
CASSLGGRADEQFF	TRBV7-3	TRBJ2-1
CASSIYEQGYEQYF	TRBV19	TRBJ2-7
CASSVGGAGELFF	TRBV9	TRBJ2-2
CASSSSGDYEQYF	TRBV7-2	TRBJ2-7
CASSQDRINQPQHF	TRBV4-2	TRBJ1-5
CSVGVNEQFF	TRBV29-1	TRBJ2-1
CASSFRGLYNEQFF	TRBV13	TRBJ2-1
CASSPWGWDEKLFF	TRBV11-2	TRBJ1-4
CASRAHFGTSGTYNEQFF	TRBV4-1	TRBJ2-1
CASSKGTGIYEQYF	TRBV27	TRBJ2-7
CASSTTGNPYEQYF	TRBV7-9	TRBJ2-7
CASSQDTSGTDTQYF	TRBV4-3	TRBJ2-3
CASSLSPTSGTQYF	TRBV27	TRBJ2-3
CSAVTGVAGRSYNEQFF	TRBV20-1	TRBJ2-1
CASSLGESDSNSYEQYF	TRBV7-8	TRBJ2-7
CASSWGQGKNTEAFF	TRBV7-9	TRBJ1-1
CASSLVALGQSEPLHF	TRBV7-9	TRBJ1-6
CASSIGWGAGYEQYF	TRBV19	TRBJ2-7
CASSLVLAGNEQFF	TRBV7-6	TRBJ2-1
CASRLETIRSYNEQFF	TRBV5-6	TRBJ2-1